These 2 T cell receptor beta chains share one sample of origin, sequenced in a study of cytomegalovirus exposure and HLA in healthy donors. PCR was performed using 60 Vbeta and 13 Jbeta primers. TCRdb's copy holds only in-frame clones and misses some; the assay was immunoSEQ multiplex PCR. The sample includes about 250,000 clones, 75% to 90% of them seen just once. The sequencing sample was made of PBMCs. The receptors derive from a girl aged 2-15 years in good health and CMV-seronegative.

The rearrangement links TRBV5-6 to TRBJ2-5; D remains ambiguous. The V end lost 1 base, the J end lost 5 bases, and 3 bases lay between the germline ends. CDR1 and CDR2 from the germline V gene are SGHDT and YYEEEE. The CDR3 is 11 amino acids. The CDR3 loop is CASSLTETQYF. DNA of the CDR3: TGTGCCAGCAGCTTGACTGAGACCCAGTACTTC. Looking up the rest from reference TRBV5-6 and TRBJ2-5 gives the full variable domain: DAGVTQSPTHLIKTRGQQVTLRCSPKSGHDTVSWYQQALGQGPQFIFQYYEEEERQRGNFPDRFSGHQFPNYSSELNVNALLLGDSALYLCASSLTETQYFGPGTRLLVL.

This clone has just one count. V usage is TRBV6-5 and J usage is TRBJ2-7; 9 bases are a match to TRBD2. With 4 bases clipped from V and 0 bases from J, the junction kept 4 bases outside the gene matches. Germline V gene data show CDR1 as MNHEY and CDR2 as SVGAGI. CDR3 length: 15 amino acids. The CDR3 loop reads CASSLLAGNSYEQYF. The CDR3 DNA sequence: TGTGCCAGCAGTTTACTAGCGGGTAACTCCTACGAGCAGTACTTC.